Following are 23 T cell receptor beta chains from one sample sequenced in a study of blood T cell repertoires in COVID-19. TCRdb's table, derived via immunoSEQ multiplex PCR, lists solely in-frame clones and lacks some. Found here are more than 200,000 clones, roughly 80% of them singletons; the top ten hold around 4%. The sequenced sample consisted of peripheral blood. The receptors originated from a man aged 55 to 69 with acute or convalescent COVID-19.

This clone showed up just once. The CDR3 protein is CSVATGTGPYEQYF. CDR3 DNA: TGCAGCGTGGCGACCGGGACAGGGCCCTACGAGCAGTACTTC. V usage is TRBV29-1 and J usage is TRBJ2-7, with 9 bases identical to TRBD1. The CDR3 length is 14 residues. V shed 6 bases and J 2 bases; nucleotides not matched to a gene: 8. Germline V gene sequence: CDR1 SQVTM, CDR2 ANQGSEA.

This rearrangement joins TRBV7-6 to TRBJ2-3; D not certain. Germline V lookup: CDR1 SGHVS, CDR2 FNYEAQ. The CDR3 is made up of 14 amino acids. The V end was cut by 4 bases, the J end by 4 bases, with 12 bases between. The CDR3 loop is CASSSWSWADTQYF. CDR3 coding DNA: TGTGCCAGCAGCTCCTGGAGTTGGGCAGATACGCAGTATTTT. The whole variable domain, filled in from reference TRBV7-6 and TRBJ2-3, reads GAGVSQSPRYKVTKRGQDVALRCDPISGHVSLYWYRQALGQGPEFLTYFNYEAQQDKSGLPNDRFSAERPEGSISTLTIQRTEQRDSAMYRCASSSWSWADTQYFGPGTRLTVL.

The chain uses TRBV4-1 and TRBJ2-5; unclear D gene. From germline, CDR1 is MGHRA and CDR2 YSYEKL. The CDR3 is 13 residues long. V was shortened by 4 bases and J by 5 bases, with 11 bases between the two germline ends. The CDR3 DNA reads as TGCGCCAGCAGCCTGGTAGAAGTGGAGACCCAGTACTTC. Protein sequence: CASSLVEVETQYF.

The rearrangement links TRBV19 to TRBJ2-3, with a weak D call TRBD2 (5 bases). This CDR3 is built from 14 residues. V was shortened by 5 bases and J by 1 base, with 10 bases between the two germline ends. Germline V gives CDR1 LNHDA, CDR2 SQIVND (reference sequence). The CDR3 DNA reads TGTGCCAGTAGTGCCGACTATGGCACAGATACGCAGTATTTT. It specifies CASSADYGTDTQYF.

The chain couples TRBV9 to TRBJ1-3, with D unclear. Germline assignment: CDR1 SGDLS and CDR2 YYNGEE. Trimming took off 4 bases at V and 7 bases at J, with 18 bases between the two ends. The CDR3 spans 15 residues. CDR3 residues: CASSPTPALWNTIYF. CDR3 nucleotide sequence: TGTGCCAGCAGCCCAACGCCCGCGCTGTGGAACACCATATATTTT.

This clone came up a few times. The rearrangement links TRBV2 to TRBJ2-7; 9 nucleotides align to TRBD1. Germline V gene lookup returns CDR1 SNHLY and CDR2 FYNNEI. This CDR3 is built from 13 residues. V shed 6 bases and J 6 bases; nucleotides not matched to a gene: 6. The CDR3 DNA reads as TGTGCCAGCAGGCGGACAGGGGCGGGCGAGCAGTACTTC. Its protein is CASRRTGAGEQYF.

To note about this clone: Other DNA sequences within the sample encode an identical CDR3. J is TRBJ2-7 and V is TRBV5-1, with 10 bases that match TRBD2. CDR1 and CDR2 (germline): SGHRS, YFSETQ. The V segment lost 2 bases and the J segment 0 bases; nucleotides outside the gene matches: 2. The CDR3 sequence is 15 residues long. The CDR3 region is CASSLVAGGSYEQYF. The CDR3 DNA sequence: TGCGCCAGCAGCTTAGTAGCGGGGGGCTCCTACGAGCAGTACTTC.

This clone has a single count. This chain uses TRBV10-3 with TRBJ2-7; 9 positions agree with TRBD1. The germline V gene encodes CDR1 ENHRY and CDR2 SYGVKD. The V segment lost 3 bases and the J segment 5 bases; nucleotides outside the gene matches: 8. There are 15 residues in the CDR3. CDR3 sequence (DNA): TGTGCCATCAGTGATGGAGGACAGGGGAGGAACGAGCAGTACTTC. Translated: CAISDGGQGRNEQYF.

This chain connects TRBV7-9 to TRBJ2-3; TRBD2 might be the D (5 bases). Germline lookup yields CDR1 SEHNR and CDR2 FQNEAQ (reference sequence). The V end was cut by 5 bases, the J end by 7 bases, with 10 bases between. The CDR3 spans 12 residues. The CDR3 sequence is CASSPSGNTQYF. For the CDR3, the DNA is TGTGCCAGCAGCCCCTCGGGAAATACGCAGTATTTT.

This chain connects TRBV7-3 to TRBJ2-5; 12 bases agree with TRBD2. Germline V gene sequence: CDR1 SGHTA, CDR2 FQGTGA. The CDR3 length is 14 residues. After removal of 6 bases from V and 2 bases from J, the junction contained 1 base not matched to a gene. The CDR3 DNA sequence: TGTGCCAGCAGTCTAGCGGGGGGGCAAGAGACCCAGTACTTC. This codes for CASSLAGGQETQYF.

Here the CDR3 DNA reads TGTGCCAGTAGTTATCTAGTATACAATGAGCAGTTCTTC. Translation gives CASSYLVYNEQFF. The genes are TRBV19 and TRBJ2-1, with D uncertain. The germline CDR1 and CDR2 sequences are LNHDA and SQIVND (reference sequence). Trimming pared 5 bases from V and 4 bases from J, leaving 9 bases between. CDR3 length: 13 amino acids. Complete variable domain (other parts from reference TRBV19 and TRBJ2-1): DGGITQSPKYLFRKEGQNVTLSCEQNLNHDAMYWYRQDPGQGLRLIYYSQIVNDFQKGDIAEGYSVSREKKESFPLTVTSAQKNPTAFYLCASSYLVYNEQFFGPGTRLTVL.

CDR3 loop: CASSPLAADYNEQFF. The CDR3 bases are TGTGCCAGCTCACCACTAGCGGCGGACTACAATGAGCAGTTCTTC. The chain employs TRBV18 and TRBJ2-1; D possibly corresponds to TRBD2 (6 bases). Germline values: CDR1 KGHSH, CDR2 LQKENI. The CDR3 consists of 15 residues. V shed 1 base and J shed 3 bases, with 10 bases lying between them.

This chain joins TRBV7-8 and TRBJ2-1; 7 nucleotides agree with TRBD1. The CDR3 covers 16 residues. Germline CDR1 SGHVS, CDR2 FQNEAQ. J was trimmed by 4 bases and V by 2 bases; bases with no gene match: 8. This chain's CDR3 is CASSLNGDRRYNEQFF. CDR3 in DNA: TGTGCCAGCAGCTTAAACGGGGACAGACGGTACAATGAGCAGTTCTTC.

The V and J genes are TRBV28 and TRBJ1-6; D gene ambiguous. CDR3 length: 12 residues. Per the germline V gene, CDR1 is MDHEN and CDR2 is SYDVKM. Trimming shortened V by 1 base and J by 8 bases, and 3 bases separated the two germline ends. The CDR3 nucleotides read TGTGCCAGCAGTTTATCTTATTCACCCCTCCACTTT. This encodes CASSLSYSPLHF.

The chain employs TRBV6-2 or TRBV6-3 and TRBJ2-6, with 7 bases identical to TRBD1. Germline V gene data show CDR1 as MNHEY and CDR2 as SVGEGT. The V and J ends lost 6 bases and 3 bases, in that order; junction bases with no gene match: 11. The CDR3 spans 17 residues. Written as DNA, the CDR3 is TGTGCCAGCAGCAACAGGGGCGGTGGGAGTGGGGCCAACGTCCTGACTTTC. Protein sequence: CASSNRGGGSGANVLTF.

This clone was counted a single time. The rearrangement uses TRBV5-6 and TRBJ1-5, with D possibly TRBD1 on 6 matching bases. Germline V gene sequence: CDR1 SGHDT, CDR2 YYEEEE. Trimming took off 2 bases at V and 4 bases at J, with 10 bases between the two ends. The CDR3 sequence is 14 residues long. The CDR3 sequence: CASSLAGVNQPQHF. The CDR3, as DNA: TGTGCCAGCAGCTTAGCAGGGGTTAATCAGCCCCAGCATTTT.

V gene TRBV7-6 combines with J gene TRBJ2-7; D uncertain. Germline CDR1 is SGHVS and CDR2 is FNYEAQ. V shed 3 bases and J shed 1 base, with 7 bases lying between them. CDR3 length equals 13 residues. CDR3 DNA: TGTGCCAGCAGCTTTGGGCCATCCTACGAGCAGTACTTC. It codes for CASSFGPSYEQYF. Variable domain in full (rest from reference TRBV7-6 and TRBJ2-7): GAGVSQSPRYKVTKRGQDVALRCDPISGHVSLYWYRQALGQGPEFLTYFNYEAQQDKSGLPNDRFSAERPEGSISTLTIQRTEQRDSAMYRCASSFGPSYEQYFGPGTRLTVT.

V usage is TRBV7-2 and J usage is TRBJ1-3; a weak D match, TRBD1 (6 bases). The CDR3 has 16 amino acids. Trimming pared 2 bases from V and 0 bases from J, leaving 11 bases between. CDR1 and CDR2 (germline): SGHTA, FQGNSA. CDR3 coding DNA: TGTGCCAGCAGCTTACAGGGGACCTTCTCTGGAAACACCATATATTTT. Its protein is CASSLQGTFSGNTIYF.

The chain joins TRBV5-1 to TRBJ2-1, with 9 bases fitting TRBD2. The CDR3 runs to 13 residues. Germline V gene sequence: CDR1 SGHRS, CDR2 YFSETQ. Trimming cost V 2 bases and J 9 bases; bases outside gene matches: 3. The CDR3 spells CASSLPSGAEQFF. DNA for the CDR3: TGCGCCAGCAGCTTACCTAGCGGGGCTGAGCAGTTCTTC.

Notes on this clone: This CDR3 is also generated by other DNA sequences in the sample. The chain recombines TRBV9 with TRBJ2-2; D ambiguous. The CDR3 has 14 amino acids. Germline V lookup: CDR1 SGDLS, CDR2 YYNGEE. Trimming removed 0 bases from V and 2 bases from J, with 5 bases in between. The CDR3 sequence: CASSVVANTGELFF. CDR3 sequence (DNA): TGTGCCAGCAGCGTAGTGGCTAACACCGGGGAGCTGTTTTTT.

The gene calls are TRBV9 and TRBJ1-3, with TRBD1 as a possible D gene (6 bases). V was trimmed by 3 bases and J by 0 bases, leaving 16 bases between them. The CDR3 is 17 residues long. Germline V CDR1 and CDR2: SGDLS, YYNGEE. The CDR3 DNA follows: TGTGCCAGCAGCGGAAACCGGGACATCCTCTCTGGAAACACCATATATTTT. This sequence encodes CASSGNRDILSGNTIYF. The full variable domain, its missing parts supplied by reference TRBV9 and TRBJ1-3, is DSGVTQTPKHLITATGQRVTLRCSPRSGDLSVYWYQQSLDQGLQFLIQYYNGEERAKGNILERFSAQQFPDLHSELNLSSLELGDSALYFCASSGNRDILSGNTIYFGEGSWLTVV.

This chain joins TRBV5-1 and TRBJ1-2, with 9 bases identical to TRBD1. The CDR3 is 13 amino acids. The junction had 6 bases not matched to a gene; V was cut back by 4 bases and J by 8 bases. Looked up from germline, CDR1 is SGHRS and CDR2 is YFSETQ. CDR3 bases: TGCGCCAGCAGCCAGGGACAGGGCTACGGCTACACCTTC. Residues: CASSQGQGYGYTF.

This rearrangement joins TRBV10-3 to TRBJ1-1, with D possibly TRBD1 on 6 matching bases. From germline, CDR1 is ENHRY and CDR2 SYGVKD. CDR3 size: 13 residues. With 10 bases removed from V and 0 bases from J, the gap between germline ends came to 12 bases. CDR3: CATRQAMNTEAFF. In DNA form, the CDR3 reads TGTGCCACCCGACAGGCCATGAACACTGAAGCTTTCTTT.